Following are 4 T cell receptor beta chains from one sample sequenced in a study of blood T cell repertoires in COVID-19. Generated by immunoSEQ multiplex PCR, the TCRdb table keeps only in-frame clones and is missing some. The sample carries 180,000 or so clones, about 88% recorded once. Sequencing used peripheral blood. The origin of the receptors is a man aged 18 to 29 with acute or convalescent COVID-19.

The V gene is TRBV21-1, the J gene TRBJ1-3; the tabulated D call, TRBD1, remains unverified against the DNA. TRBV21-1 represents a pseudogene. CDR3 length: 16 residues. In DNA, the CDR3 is TGTGCCAGCAGCGGAACAGCCGACAGGTCTGGAAACACCATATATTTT. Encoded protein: CASSGTADRSGNTIYF.

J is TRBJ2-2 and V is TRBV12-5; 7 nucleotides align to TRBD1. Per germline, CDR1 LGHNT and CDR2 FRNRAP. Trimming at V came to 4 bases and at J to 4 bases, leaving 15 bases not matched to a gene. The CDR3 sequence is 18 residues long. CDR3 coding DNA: TGTGCTAGTGGTTCCCCGACAGGGTGGATCTGGGGCACCGGGGAGCTGTTTTTT. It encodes CASGSPTGWIWGTGELFF.

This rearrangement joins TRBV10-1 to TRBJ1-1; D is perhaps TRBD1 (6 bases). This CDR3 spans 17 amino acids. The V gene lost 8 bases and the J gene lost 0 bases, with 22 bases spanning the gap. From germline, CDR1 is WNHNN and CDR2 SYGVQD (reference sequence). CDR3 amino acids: CASEILTGTPMNTEAFF. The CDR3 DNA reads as TGCGCCAGCGAGATTTTAACCGGGACACCCATGAACACTGAAGCTTTCTTT.

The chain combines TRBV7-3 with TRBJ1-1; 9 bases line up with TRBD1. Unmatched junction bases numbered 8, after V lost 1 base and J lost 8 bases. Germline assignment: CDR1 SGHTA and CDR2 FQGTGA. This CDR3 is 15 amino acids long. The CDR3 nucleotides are TGTGCCAGCAGCTTAAGGTCGGGACAGGGAGTAGAAGCTTTCTTT. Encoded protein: CASSLRSGQGVEAFF.